The 18 T cell receptor beta chains presented below share a single source sample, sequenced in a study of human T cells and chemical hapten exposure. TCRdb used MiXCR to reprocess the RACE reads, holding one entry per CDR3 protein. The data hold approximately 100,000 distinct CDR3 sequences, with roughly a tenth observed a single time. Stated time point: pre-sensitization, week 0. Indicated treatment: therapeutic diphenylcyclopropenone sensitization with weekly scalp DPC. Sequencing was performed on whole blood, taken in connection with sensitization to the hapten diphenylcyclopropenone (DPC). The receptor source for this set is a middle-aged woman with alopecia areata. Some clones in this sample may be carry-over from other donors' samples.

This chain uses TRBV7-2 with TRBJ2-3, with TRBD1 matching 8 bases. Trimming at V came to 5 bases and at J to 0 bases, leaving 10 bases not matched to a gene. This CDR3 contains 17 residues. In germline, CDR1 is SGHTA, CDR2 FQGNSA. CDR3 residues: CASSQLRGTGSTDTQYF. In DNA, the CDR3 is TGTGCCAGCAGCCAACTCCGAGGGACAGGAAGCACAGATACGCAGTATTTT.

This clonotype has ten or more counts. The chain links TRBV12-3 or TRBV12-4 to TRBJ1-2; D perhaps matches TRBD1 (6 bases). There are 15 residues in the CDR3. The V end lost 6 bases, the J end lost 8 bases, and 22 bases lay between the germline ends. This CDR3 is CASSPGSGGGWGYTF. The DNA for the CDR3 is TGTGCCAGCAGCCCGGGGTCGGGGGGCGGATGGGGCTACACCTTC.

This clonotype was counted between two and nine times. CDR3 DNA: TGTGCCAGCAGTTCACCTGGTAGCGGGGGGAAGCAGACCCAGTACTTC. Protein sequence: CASSSPGSGGKQTQYF. This sequence joins TRBV6-5 and TRBJ2-5, with 10 bases lining up with TRBD2. The germline V gene encodes CDR1 MNHEY and CDR2 SVGAGI. CDR3 length equals 16 residues. Trimming removed 4 bases from V and 6 bases from J; junction bases left unmatched: 11.

This clonotype was observed at least ten times. The V and J genes are TRBV27 and TRBJ2-1; a weak D match, TRBD1 (5 bases). Trimming left V 0 bases short and J 8 bases short, with 11 bases between. This CDR3 contains 14 residues. Germline V CDR1 and CDR2: MNHEY, SMNVEV (reference sequence). CDR3: CASSLSAGFHEQFF. CDR3 DNA sequence: TGTGCCAGCAGTTTATCGGCAGGGTTTCATGAGCAGTTCTTC.

This clonotype was seen more than once but under ten times. The rearrangement uses TRBV25-1 and TRBJ2-3, with D unclear. The CDR3 has 15 residues. Trimming shortened V by 5 bases and J by 3 bases, and 15 bases separated the two germline ends. Looked up from germline, CDR1 is MGHDK and CDR2 is SYGVNS. CDR3 sequence reads: CASSNKDGTTDTQYF. Here the CDR3 DNA reads TGTGCCAGCAGTAACAAGGACGGAACGACAGATACGCAGTATTTT.

This clonotype was seen ten or more times. The chain recombines TRBV9 with TRBJ1-1; tentative D call: TRBD1 (6 bases). The CDR3 loop spans 17 amino acids. Germline V gene data show CDR1 as SGDLS and CDR2 as YYNGEE. With 4 bases removed from V and 0 bases from J, the gap between germline ends came to 19 bases. The CDR3 loop is CASSSPRQVRMNTEAFF. The DNA for the CDR3 is TGTGCCAGCAGCTCCCCCAGACAGGTTAGAATGAACACTGAAGCTTTCTTT.

In this sample, this clonotype turned up a few times. The chain uses TRBV7-8 and TRBJ1-3; D call uncertain. V gave up 1 base and J gave up 0 bases, with 7 bases separating them. From germline, CDR1 is SGHVS and CDR2 FQNEAQ. This CDR3 is 15 amino acids long. CDR3 protein: CASSLVPISGNTIYF. CDR3 coding DNA: TGTGCCAGCAGCTTAGTCCCGATCTCTGGAAACACCATATATTTT.

This clonotype has ten or more counts. V usage is TRBV27 and J usage is TRBJ1-5, with unresolved D. The CDR3 loop spans 14 amino acids. The germline V gene has CDR1 MNHEY and CDR2 SMNVEV (reference sequence). Trimming removed 6 bases at V and 0 bases at J, with 9 bases between. This CDR3 is CASSPGLSNQPQHF. The CDR3 nucleotides are TGTGCCAGCAGCCCTGGGCTTAGCAATCAGCCCCAGCATTTT.

At least ten counts were recorded for this clonotype. J is TRBJ1-1 and V is TRBV6-2 or TRBV6-3; D is ambiguous. The V end lost 6 bases, the J end lost 7 bases, and 12 bases lay between the germline ends. There are 12 residues in the CDR3. CDR1 and CDR2 (germline): MNHEY, SVGEGT. CDR3: CASSLGAGEAFF. The CDR3 nucleotides read TGTGCCAGCAGCCTAGGAGCAGGTGAAGCTTTCTTT.

This clonotype was counted a few times. The rearrangement joins TRBV13 to TRBJ2-6, with unresolved D. CDR1 is PRHDT, CDR2 FYEKMQ, per germline (reference sequence). The CDR3 is 15 amino acids. V was cut by 5 bases and J by 0 bases, with 8 bases left in between. CDR3 protein: CASSTRFSGANVLTF. The DNA for the CDR3 is TGTGCCAGCAGCACTCGATTCTCTGGGGCCAACGTCCTGACTTTC.

This clonotype was observed at least ten times. This chain joins TRBV6-1 and TRBJ2-7; 8 nucleotides agree with TRBD2. CDR3 length: 14 residues. Looked up from germline, CDR1 is MNHNS and CDR2 is SASEGT. The V segment lost 4 bases and the J segment 4 bases; nucleotides outside the gene matches: 6. This CDR3 is CASSVGGGSYEQYF. The CDR3 region has the DNA TGTGCCAGCAGTGTAGGCGGGGGGTCTTACGAGCAGTACTTC.

This clonotype turned up a few times. This chain joins TRBV6-9 and TRBJ2-1; TRBD2 matches at 8 bases. The germline V gene encodes CDR1 MNHGY and CDR2 SVAAGI. Trimming took 10 bases from V and 10 from J; bases not matched to a gene: 15. There are 14 residues in the CDR3. The CDR3 region has the DNA TGTGCCAACCCTCTCGCAGCGGGGGAGAGGGAGCAGTTCTTC. Encoded protein: CANPLAAGEREQFF.

The table lists this clonotype with many counts. The chain links TRBV29-1 to TRBJ1-2; weak D call: TRBD1 (6 bases). CDR1 SQVTM and CDR2 ANQGSEA come from the germline V gene. CDR3 size: 16 residues. Deletions cut 2 bases from V and 2 bases from J, with 18 bases between. The CDR3 reads CSVESTGQLVNYGYTF. CDR3 coding DNA: TGCAGCGTTGAATCCACTGGACAGCTCGTCAACTATGGCTACACCTTC.

This clonotype has ten or more counts. The chain is built from TRBV4-2 and TRBJ1-1; 8 bases fit TRBD1. The CDR3 has 15 amino acids. Losses at the gene ends were 1 base for V and 7 bases for J; bases not matched to a gene: 8. The germline gives CDR1 LGHNA, CDR2 YNFKEQ. The CDR3 region is CASSQAGTGGSEAFF. The DNA of the CDR3 is TGTGCCAGCAGCCAAGCAGGCACAGGGGGGAGTGAAGCTTTCTTT.

In this sample, this clonotype turned up many times. The chain carries TRBV7-9 and TRBJ1-1; D not certain. This CDR3 region has 14 residues. Germline values: CDR1 SEHNR, CDR2 FQNEAQ (reference sequence). The CDR3 DNA is TGTGCGAGCGCGACCAGACCTGAGGCCACTGAAGCTTTCTTT. Protein sequence: CASATRPEATEAFF.

Only a few counts were recorded for this clonotype. The V call is TRBV24-1, the J call TRBJ2-7; D uncertain. This CDR3 spans 15 amino acids. Germline values: CDR1 KGHDR, CDR2 SFDVKD. Trimming removed 3 bases from V and 3 bases from J, with 14 bases in between. CDR3 coding DNA: TGTGCCACCAGTGATACCTATCAAGGAATCTACGAGCAGTACTTC. This translates into CATSDTYQGIYEQYF.

The chain has TRBV11-2 and TRBJ2-3, with TRBD2 matching over 11 bases. In germline, CDR1 is SGHAT, CDR2 FQNNGV. This CDR3 has 15 amino acids. V shed 3 bases and J 4 bases; nucleotides not matched to a gene: 3. CDR3 protein: CASSFIAGGPDTQYF. CDR3 coding DNA: TGTGCCAGCAGCTTCATAGCGGGGGGGCCAGATACGCAGTATTTT.

In this sample, this clonotype turned up a few times. This rearrangement joins TRBV7-6 to TRBJ2-3; D may be TRBD1 or TRBD2 (6 bases each). The length of the CDR3 is 15 residues. Germline CDR1 SGHVS, CDR2 FNYEAQ. Trimming removed 2 bases from V and 5 bases from J, with 14 bases in between. DNA for the CDR3: TGTGCCAGCAGCTTATTATGGGGGGCCGGAGATACGCAGTATTTT. Amino acids: CASSLLWGAGDTQYF.